This T cell receptor (beta chain) is drawn from a study of T-cell reconstitution after alpha-beta-depleted transplantation in children. Study conclusions and caveats: Where some patients showed high TCRbeta diversity at day 60, it came from recipient T cells and thymic progenitors that had survived. Alpha-beta T cells about two months after transplant reportedly derived from several hundred expanded graft clones. Newly generated T cells supplied most T-cell counts and diversity one year post-transplant.

Trimming pared 2 bases from V and 0 bases from J, leaving 10 bases between. CDR3 length: 15 residues. Germline V CDR1 and CDR2: MNHEY, SVGAGI. This clonotype was counted only a few times. What it recognizes is unknown. Using unique molecular identifiers, the investigators prepared the TCRbeta library. TCRdb processed the PCR reads anew with MiXCR; each CDR3 protein has one entry. The sample includes around 600,000 distinct CDR3 sequences, under 30% of them seen just once. V gene TRBV6-5 combines with J gene TRBJ1-1; possibly TRBD1 for D (6 bases). The material sequenced was PBMCs, mostly from graft donor cells, taken 360 days after TCRalphabeta/CD19-depleted stem cell transplant. The clonotype originates from a boy in the first two years of life who had a stem cell transplant for acute myeloid leukemia, so the T cells may come from the graft donor. CDR3 coding DNA: TGTGCCAGCAGTTACCTGGACAGATTGAACACTGAAGCTTTCTTT. This gives the protein CASSYLDRLNTEAFF.